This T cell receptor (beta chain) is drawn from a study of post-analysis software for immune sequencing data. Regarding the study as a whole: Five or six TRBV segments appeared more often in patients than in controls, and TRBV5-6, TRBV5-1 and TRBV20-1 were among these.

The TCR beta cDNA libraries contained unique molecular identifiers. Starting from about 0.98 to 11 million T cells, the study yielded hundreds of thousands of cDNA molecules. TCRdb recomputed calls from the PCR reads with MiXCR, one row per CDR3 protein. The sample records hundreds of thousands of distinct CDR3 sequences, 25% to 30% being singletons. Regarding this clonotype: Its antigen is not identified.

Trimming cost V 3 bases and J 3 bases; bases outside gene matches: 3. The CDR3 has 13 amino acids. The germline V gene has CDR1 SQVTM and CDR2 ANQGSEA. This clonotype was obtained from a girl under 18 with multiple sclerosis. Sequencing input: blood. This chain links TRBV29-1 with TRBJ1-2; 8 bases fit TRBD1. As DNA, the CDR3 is TGCAGCGTTGAGGGACAGGTGGACTATGGCTACACCTTC. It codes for CSVEGQVDYGYTF.